This TCR beta chain was documented in a study of T-cell memory formation after mild COVID-19. CDR3 length: 14 residues. CDR1 and CDR2 (germline): SGDLS, YYNGEE. Trimming removed 3 bases from V and 2 bases from J, with 12 bases in between. TCRdb re-derived calls from the 5' RACE reads in MiXCR, one entry per CDR3 protein. This repertoire shows around 320,000 distinct CDR3 sequences, just under 20% found once; its top ten account for roughly 21%. The chain is built from TRBV9 and TRBJ2-7; D is undetermined. The clonotype was recovered from a man between 18 and 35 years old who had mild COVID-19 (a few samples of this study predate the infection). Cell type and time point are not known. Material for sequencing was PBMCs or a T cell subset sorted from them (not recorded which). This CDR3 reads CASSGNRAPYEQYF. In DNA, the CDR3 is TGTGCCAGCAGCGGAAACCGGGCCCCCTACGAGCAGTACTTC.